This T cell receptor (beta chain) was sequenced in a study of shared clonotypes between healthy human individuals. Details on this clone: Its specificity is unknown.

Trimming removed 3 bases at V and 0 bases at J, with 15 bases between. This CDR3 is 17 amino acids long. Germline assignment: CDR1 MDHEN and CDR2 SYDVKM. Sequenced by immunoSEQ multiplex PCR; TCRdb stores in-frame clones only, minus some. In the table there are 730,000 or so clones, more than 70% of which are singletons. Study-level results: Rarefaction exposed incomplete sorted-subset sequencing despite large depth.

The rearrangement links TRBV28 to TRBJ2-4; D unclear. The TCR comes from a woman aged 25 to 39 in good health. Sequenced input: memory CD4+ T cells sorted from blood. This sample's subset: CD45RA-negative fraction. CDR3 in amino acids: CASSFFSLGLAKNIQYF. In nucleotides, the CDR3 is TGTGCCAGCAGTTTCTTTAGTCTGGGTTTAGCCAAAAACATTCAGTACTTC.